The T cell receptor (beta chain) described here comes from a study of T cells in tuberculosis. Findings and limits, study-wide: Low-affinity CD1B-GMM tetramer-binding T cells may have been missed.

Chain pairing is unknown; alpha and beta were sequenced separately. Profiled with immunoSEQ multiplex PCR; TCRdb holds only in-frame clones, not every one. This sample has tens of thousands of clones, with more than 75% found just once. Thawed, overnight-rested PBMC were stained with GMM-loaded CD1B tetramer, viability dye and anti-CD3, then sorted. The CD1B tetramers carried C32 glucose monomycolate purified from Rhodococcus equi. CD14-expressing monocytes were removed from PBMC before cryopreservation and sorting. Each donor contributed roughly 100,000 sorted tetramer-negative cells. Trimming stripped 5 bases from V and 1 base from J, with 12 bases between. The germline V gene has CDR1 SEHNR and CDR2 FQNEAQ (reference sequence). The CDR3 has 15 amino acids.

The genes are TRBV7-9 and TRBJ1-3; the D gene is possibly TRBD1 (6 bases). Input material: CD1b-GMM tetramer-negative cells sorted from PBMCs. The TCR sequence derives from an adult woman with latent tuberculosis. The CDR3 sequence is CASSPQGSSGNTIYF. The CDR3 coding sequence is TGTGCCAGCAGCCCACAGGGTTCGTCTGGAAACACCATATATTTT.